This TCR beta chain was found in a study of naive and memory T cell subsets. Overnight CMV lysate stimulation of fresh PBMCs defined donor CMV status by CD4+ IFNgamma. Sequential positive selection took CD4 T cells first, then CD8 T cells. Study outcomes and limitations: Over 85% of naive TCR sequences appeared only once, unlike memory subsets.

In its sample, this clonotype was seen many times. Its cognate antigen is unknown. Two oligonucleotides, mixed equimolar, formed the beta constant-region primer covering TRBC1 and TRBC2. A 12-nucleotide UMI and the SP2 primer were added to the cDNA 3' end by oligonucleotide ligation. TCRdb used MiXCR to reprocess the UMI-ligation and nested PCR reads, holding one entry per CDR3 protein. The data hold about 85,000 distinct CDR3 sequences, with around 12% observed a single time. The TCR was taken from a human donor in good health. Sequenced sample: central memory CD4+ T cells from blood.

CDR3 amino acids: CASSPRARGGTQYF. DNA of the CDR3: TGTGCCAGCAGCCCTCGCGCCCGAGGAGGTACGCAGTATTTT. The chain carries TRBV3-1 and TRBJ2-3; possible D gene TRBD2, 5 bases. The CDR3 extends over 14 amino acids. Trimming cost V 4 bases and J 8 bases, with 16 bases left between them. Germline V gene lookup returns CDR1 LGHDT and CDR2 YNNKEL (reference sequence).